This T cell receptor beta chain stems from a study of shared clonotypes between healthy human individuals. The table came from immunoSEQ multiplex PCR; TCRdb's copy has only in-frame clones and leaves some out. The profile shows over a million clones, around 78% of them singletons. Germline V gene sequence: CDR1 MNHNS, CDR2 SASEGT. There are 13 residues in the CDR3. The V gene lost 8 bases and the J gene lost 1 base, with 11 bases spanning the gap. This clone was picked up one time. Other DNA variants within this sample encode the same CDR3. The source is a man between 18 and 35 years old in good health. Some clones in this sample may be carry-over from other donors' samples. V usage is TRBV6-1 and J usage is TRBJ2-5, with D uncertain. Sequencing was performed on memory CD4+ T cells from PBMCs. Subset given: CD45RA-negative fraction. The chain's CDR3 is CASSRDFQETQYF. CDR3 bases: TGTGCCAGCTCTAGAGACTTCCAAGAGACCCAGTACTTC.